One T cell receptor (beta chain) is described in this entry. Looked up from germline, CDR1 is SGHTA and CDR2 is FQGNSA. This CDR3 is built from 13 residues. The V and J ends lost 6 bases and 0 bases respectively, with 5 bases between them. This sample was included in a study of blood T cell repertoires in COVID-19. On the study more broadly: The United States, Italy and Spain provided the acute and convalescent COVID-19 samples. Sources were T cells, B-cell-depleted T cells, or PBMCs; the material itself was cDNA or gDNA.

Enrolment of Seattle patients took place during active infection, and they were followed longitudinally. Here immunoSEQ multiplex PCR was the method, and the copy in TCRdb shows in-frame clones only, minus some. Seen here are approximately 300,000 clones, about 93% observed once, and the top ten hold 6% to 7%. The clonotype was recovered from a woman in her twenties or thirties with COVID-19, enrolled during active disease. This rearrangement joins TRBV7-2 to TRBJ2-2; D is uncertain. The sequenced sample was peripheral blood. CDR3 coding DNA: TGTGCCAGCAGTAGTGCGAACACCGGGGAGCTGTTTTTT. It is translated as CASSSANTGELFF.